The subject of this entry is one T cell receptor (beta chain). Its matching antigen is unknown. From the 5' RACE reads, TCRdb lists one entry per CDR3 protein and no DNA. This sample's table reports 200,000 to 300,000 distinct CDR3 sequences. This record comes from a study of T cells expressing NK-cell markers. Study-wide context: Underlying the TCR beta repertoires were sorted CD3+CD56+NKG2C+, CD3+CD56+NKG2C- and CD3+CD56-NKG2C+ T cells. Findings and caveats of the study: Among CD8+ T cells from about six donors, dominant NKG2C+ clonotypes accounted for roughly 1.0-7.0%.

This CDR3 is 16 amino acids long. In germline, CDR1 is MNHNS, CDR2 SASEGT. This chain links TRBV6-1 with TRBJ2-1; lacking DNA, the TRBD2 call made by TCRdb goes unchecked. The origin of this receptor is a woman aged 18 to 75 in good health. The sample consisted of blood T cells: a sorted CD56 or NKG2C T cell subset, CD4+ or CD8+ T cells, or bulk PBMC T cells (not recorded which). The CDR3 loop is CASSRLAGRSYNEQFF.